Listed here are 6 T cell receptor beta chains from one sample, sequenced in a study of regulatory T cells in long-lasting Graves disease. Assembly of TCR beta libraries relied on iRepertoire HTBI primers together with Arm-PCR of CDR3 regions. TCRdb used MiXCR to reprocess the multiplex PCR reads, holding one entry per CDR3 protein. The sample consists of hundreds of thousands of distinct CDR3 sequences, about 16% of them appearing once. Time point: newly diagnosed GD, antithyroid drugs for less than 3 months. Scientists built the TCR library using RNA that was extracted from PBMCs. The sample also formed part of further work on T cells in Graves' hyperthyroidism and ophthalmopathy.

Sample: peripheral blood mononuclear cells (PBMCs), taken at new diagnosis, from a patient treated with antithyroid drugs. Receptors were obtained from a woman aged 25 to 39 with Graves disease.

This clonotype has just a few counts. A single base separates this from a much larger clone, so it may be a read error. V gene TRBV2 combines with J gene TRBJ1-1; D call uncertain. Germline V lookup: CDR1 SNHLY, CDR2 FYNNEI. This CDR3 is 11 amino acids long. The CDR3 bases are TGTGCCAGCAGTGAGCCAGATGAAGCTTCCTTT. Encoded protein: CASSEPDEASF.

The table lists this clonotype with many counts. The genes are TRBV12-3 or TRBV12-4 and TRBJ2-5, with D perhaps matching TRBD2 (5 bases). The V end was cut by 3 bases, the J end by 9 bases, with 20 bases between. The CDR3 sequence is 15 residues long. In DNA form, the CDR3 reads TGTGCCAGCAGTTTTGATTTGGACTCCTTCCGGGCCCAGTACTTC. It specifies CASSFDLDSFRAQYF.

In this sample, this clonotype turned up many times. The chain is built from TRBV28 and TRBJ1-5; D is unclear. This CDR3 region has 14 residues. Germline CDR1 reads MDHEN; CDR2 reads SYDVKM. Deletions cut 1 base from V and 1 base from J, with 5 bases between. The CDR3 sequence is CASSLYWSNQPQHF. The CDR3 DNA reads TGTGCCAGCAGTTTATATTGGAGCAATCAGCCCCAGCATTTT. Based on the CDR3 plus reference TRBV28 and TRBJ1-5, the full variable domain is DVKVTQSSRYLVKRTGEKVFLECVQDMDHENMFWYRQDPGLGLRLIYFSYDVKMKEKGDIPEGYSVSREKKERFSLILESASTNQTSMYLCASSLYWSNQPQHFGDGTRLSIL.

This clonotype has ten or more counts. V and J are TRBV7-9 and TRBJ1-2, with 7 bases identical to TRBD1. V shed 6 bases and J 4 bases; nucleotides not matched to a gene: 2. CDR3 length: 12 amino acids. Germline V gene lookup returns CDR1 SEHNR and CDR2 FQNEAQ (reference sequence). For the CDR3, the DNA is TGTGCCAGCAGGGGACAGCCCTATGGCTACACCTTC. Protein: CASRGQPYGYTF.

The chain links TRBV2 to TRBJ2-5; 12 bases are shared with TRBD2. Germline loops: CDR1 SNHLY, CDR2 FYNNEI. The CDR3 has 17 amino acids. Germline trimming cut 8 bases from V and 4 bases from J; bases unmatched to any gene: 14. The CDR3 sequence is CASRFGLAGGNSETQYF. The CDR3 DNA reads TGTGCCAGCCGGTTTGGGCTAGCGGGGGGGAATTCAGAGACCCAGTACTTC.

In this sample, this clonotype turned up many times. The V and J genes are TRBV7-2 and TRBJ2-7; 7 nucleotides agree with TRBD2. Trimming removed 5 bases from V and 3 bases from J; junction bases left unmatched: 7. The germline CDR1 and CDR2 sequences are SGHTA and FQGNSA. The CDR3 runs to 14 residues. The CDR3 loop reads CASSTSRGGYEQYF. CDR3 nucleotides: TGTGCCAGCAGCACAAGCCGCGGGGGCTACGAGCAGTACTTC. Full variable domain (remainder filled in from reference TRBV7-2 and TRBJ2-7): GAGVSQSPSNKVTEKGKDVELRCDPISGHTALYWYRQSLGQGLEFLIYFQGNSAPDKSGLPSDRFSAERTGGSVSTLTIQRTQQEDSAVYLCASSTSRGGYEQYFGPGTRLTVT.